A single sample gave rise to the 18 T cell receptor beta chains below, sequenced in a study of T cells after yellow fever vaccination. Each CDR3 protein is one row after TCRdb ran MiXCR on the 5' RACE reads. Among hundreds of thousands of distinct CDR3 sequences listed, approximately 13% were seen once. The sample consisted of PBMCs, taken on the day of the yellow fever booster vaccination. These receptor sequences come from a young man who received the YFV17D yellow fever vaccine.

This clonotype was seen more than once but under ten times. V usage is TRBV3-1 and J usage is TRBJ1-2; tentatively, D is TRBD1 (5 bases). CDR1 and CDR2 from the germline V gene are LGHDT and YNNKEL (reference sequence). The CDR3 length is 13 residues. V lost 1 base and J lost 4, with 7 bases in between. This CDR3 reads CASSQVTAYGYTF. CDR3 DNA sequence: TGTGCCAGCAGCCAAGTGACAGCCTATGGCTACACCTTC.

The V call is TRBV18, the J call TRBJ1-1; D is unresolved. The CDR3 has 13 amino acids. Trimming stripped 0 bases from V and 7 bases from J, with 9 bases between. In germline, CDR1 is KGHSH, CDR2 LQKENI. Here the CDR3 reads CASSPPLALEAFF. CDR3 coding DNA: TGTGCCAGCTCACCACCGCTCGCTCTTGAAGCTTTCTTT.

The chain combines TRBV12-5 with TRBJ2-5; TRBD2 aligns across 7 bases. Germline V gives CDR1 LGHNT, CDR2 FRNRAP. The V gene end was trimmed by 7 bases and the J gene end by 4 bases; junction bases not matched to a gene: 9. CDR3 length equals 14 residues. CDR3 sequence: CASAEAGKGETQYF. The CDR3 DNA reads TGTGCTAGTGCCGAAGCGGGAAAGGGAGAGACCCAGTACTTC.

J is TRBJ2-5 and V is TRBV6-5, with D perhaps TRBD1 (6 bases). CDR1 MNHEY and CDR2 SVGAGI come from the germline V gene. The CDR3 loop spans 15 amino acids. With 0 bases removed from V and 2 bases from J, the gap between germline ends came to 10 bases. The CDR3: CASSYSGTRQETQYF. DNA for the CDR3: TGTGCCAGCAGTTACTCTGGGACAAGACAAGAGACCCAGTACTTC.

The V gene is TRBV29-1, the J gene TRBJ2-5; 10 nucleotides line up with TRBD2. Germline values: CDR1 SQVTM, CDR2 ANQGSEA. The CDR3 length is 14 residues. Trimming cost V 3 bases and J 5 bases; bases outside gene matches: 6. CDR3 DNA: TGCAGCGTTGACGGAGCGGGAGGGCCGGAGACCCAGTACTTC. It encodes CSVDGAGGPETQYF.

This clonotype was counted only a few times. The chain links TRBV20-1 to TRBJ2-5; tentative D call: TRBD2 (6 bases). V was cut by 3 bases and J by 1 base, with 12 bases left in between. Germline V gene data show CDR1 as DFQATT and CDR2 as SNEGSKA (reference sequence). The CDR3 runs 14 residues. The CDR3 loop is CSARMVAVQETQYF. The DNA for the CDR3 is TGCAGTGCTAGGATGGTAGCGGTCCAAGAGACCCAGTACTTC.

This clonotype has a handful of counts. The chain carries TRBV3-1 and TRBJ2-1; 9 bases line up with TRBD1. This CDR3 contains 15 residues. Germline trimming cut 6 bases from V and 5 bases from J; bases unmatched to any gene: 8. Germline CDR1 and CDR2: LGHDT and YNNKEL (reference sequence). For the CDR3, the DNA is TGTGCCAGCAGACCACCCGGGACAGGGAACAATGAGCAGTTCTTC. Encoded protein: CASRPPGTGNNEQFF.

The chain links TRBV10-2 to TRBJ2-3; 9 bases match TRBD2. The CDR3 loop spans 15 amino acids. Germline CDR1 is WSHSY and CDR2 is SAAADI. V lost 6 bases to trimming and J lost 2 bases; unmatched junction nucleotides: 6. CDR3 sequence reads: CASSDLAGYTDTQYF. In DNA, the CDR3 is TGCGCCAGCAGCGACCTAGCGGGATACACAGATACGCAGTATTTT.

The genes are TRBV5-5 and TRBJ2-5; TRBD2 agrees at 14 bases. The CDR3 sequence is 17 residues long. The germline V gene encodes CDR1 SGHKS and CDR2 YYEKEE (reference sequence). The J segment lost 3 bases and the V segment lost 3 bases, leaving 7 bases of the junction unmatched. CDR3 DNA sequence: TGTGCCAGCAGCTCCGGGACTAGCGGGAGTTTGAAAGAGACCCAGTACTTC. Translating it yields CASSSGTSGSLKETQYF.

As DNA, the CDR3 is TGCGCCAGCAGCCGAGGACAGGGGGGCCACTATGGCTACACCTTC. This encodes CASSRGQGGHYGYTF. V is TRBV5-1 and J is TRBJ1-2; 10 bases map to TRBD1. This CDR3 is built from 15 residues. The V segment lost 4 bases and the J segment 3 bases; nucleotides outside the gene matches: 6. CDR1 is SGHRS and CDR2 is YFSETQ in the germline V gene.

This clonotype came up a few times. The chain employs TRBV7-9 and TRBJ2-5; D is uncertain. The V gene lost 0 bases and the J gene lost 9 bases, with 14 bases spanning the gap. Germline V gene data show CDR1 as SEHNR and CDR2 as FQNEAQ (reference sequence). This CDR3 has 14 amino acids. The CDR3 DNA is TGTGCCAGCAGCTTAGCGCCGGACGAGAGACCCCAGTACTTC. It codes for CASSLAPDERPQYF.

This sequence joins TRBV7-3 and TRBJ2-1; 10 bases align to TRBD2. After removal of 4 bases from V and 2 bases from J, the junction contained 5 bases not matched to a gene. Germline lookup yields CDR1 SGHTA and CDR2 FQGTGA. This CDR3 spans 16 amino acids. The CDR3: CASSSKLAGPYNEQFF. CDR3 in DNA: TGTGCCAGCAGCTCAAAACTAGCGGGACCCTACAATGAGCAGTTCTTC. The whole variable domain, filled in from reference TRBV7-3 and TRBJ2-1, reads GAGVSQTPSNKVTEKGKYVELRCDPISGHTALYWYRQSLGQGPEFLIYFQGTGAADDSGLPNDRFFAVRPEGSVSTLKIQRTERGDSAVYLCASSSKLAGPYNEQFFGPGTRLTVL.

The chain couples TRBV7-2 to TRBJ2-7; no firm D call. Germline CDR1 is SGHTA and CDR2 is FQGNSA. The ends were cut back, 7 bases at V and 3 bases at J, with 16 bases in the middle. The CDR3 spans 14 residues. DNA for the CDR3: TGTGCCAGCAACTCCTGGGCGGAGAACTACGAGCAGTACTTC. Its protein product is CASNSWAENYEQYF.

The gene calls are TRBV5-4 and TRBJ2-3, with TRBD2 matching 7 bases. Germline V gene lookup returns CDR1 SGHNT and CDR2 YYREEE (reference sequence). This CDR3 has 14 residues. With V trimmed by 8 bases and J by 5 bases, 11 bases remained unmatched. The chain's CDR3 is CASRVGSGKDTQYF. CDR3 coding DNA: TGTGCCAGTCGAGTTGGGAGCGGGAAAGATACGCAGTATTTT.

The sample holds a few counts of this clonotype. In DNA form, the CDR3 reads TGTGCCAGCAGCCAATCGGTAGGAAAACAAGGCTACACCTTC. As protein: CASSQSVGKQGYTF. This chain uses TRBV3-1 with TRBJ1-2; D is ambiguous. This CDR3 spans 14 amino acids. V lost 2 bases and J 8 bases, leaving 15 bases between the germline ends. The V gene's germline CDR1 is LGHDT and CDR2 YNNKEL (reference sequence).

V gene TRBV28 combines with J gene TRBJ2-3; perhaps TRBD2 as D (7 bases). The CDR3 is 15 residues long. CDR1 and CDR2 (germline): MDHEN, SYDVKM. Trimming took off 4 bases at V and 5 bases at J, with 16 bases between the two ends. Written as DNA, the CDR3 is TGTGCCAGCAGTTCCCCCCGAGGGGGGGGAGATACGCAGTATTTT. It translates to CASSSPRGGGDTQYF.

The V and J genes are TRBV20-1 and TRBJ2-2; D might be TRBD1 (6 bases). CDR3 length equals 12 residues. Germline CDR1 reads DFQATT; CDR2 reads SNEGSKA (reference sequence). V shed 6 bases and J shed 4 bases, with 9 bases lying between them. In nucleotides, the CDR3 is TGCAGTGCACCGGACAGCACCGGGGAGCTGTTTTTT. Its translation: CSAPDSTGELFF.

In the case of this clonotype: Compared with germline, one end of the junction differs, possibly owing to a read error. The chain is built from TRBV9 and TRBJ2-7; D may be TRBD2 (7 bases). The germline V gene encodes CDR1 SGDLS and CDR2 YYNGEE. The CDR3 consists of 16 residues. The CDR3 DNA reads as TGTGCCAGCAGCGTAGGGGGGGCTAGCGGTGCCTACGAGCCGTACTTC. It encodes CASSVGGASGAYEPYF.